This is a list of T cell receptor beta chains from one sample in a study of cytomegalovirus exposure and HLA in healthy donors. The assay was immunoSEQ multiplex PCR, and TCRdb's table has in-frame clones only and misses some. The repertoire holds over 150,000 clones, with roughly 80% as singletons. Sequencing used PBMCs. These receptors were obtained from a boy younger than 10 in good health and CMV-seronegative. The conserved cysteine and the conserved F or W are not part of the CDR3 here. D genes are given only for firm matches.

j_call	v_call	cdr3_length	d_call	cdr3_aa
TRBJ2-7	TRBV28	11	-	ASSLGHRDEQY
TRBJ2-1	TRBV10-1	14	-	ASSEPQTRTYNEQF
TRBJ1-4	TRBV19	14	-	ASSPSLAATNEKLF
TRBJ2-1	TRBV5-1	12	TRBD2	ASSLASGSNEQF
TRBJ2-2	TRBV11-2	13	-	ASSLPGPNTGELF
-	TRBV28	15	TRBD2	ASSTGLAGLTTYEQY
TRBJ2-1	TRBV5-1	16	TRBD2	ASKDGAGGLAAYNEQF
TRBJ2-3	TRBV5-4	13	TRBD2	ASSLSGRGTDTQY
TRBJ2-1	TRBV2	14	TRBD2	ASSEGASGSLNEQF
TRBJ2-5	TRBV5-1	10	TRBD1	ASGLTGTPQY
TRBJ2-7	TRBV6-5	13	-	ASSYSSQAAYEQY
TRBJ2-7	TRBV6-5	11	-	ASSSSVENEQY
TRBJ1-1	TRBV19	13	-	ASSIVNRVDTEAF
TRBJ2-2	TRBV21-1	14	-	ASSRGLSANTGELF
TRBJ2-7	TRBV27	13	-	ASSFIDRFSYEQY
TRBJ2-7	TRBV7-6	12	TRBD1	ASSLFRGQMEQY
TRBJ2-2	TRBV30	15	TRBD1	AWWRSGTGRRTGELF
TRBJ2-6	TRBV14	17	-	ASSQLLDGLSSGANVLT
TRBJ1-2	TRBV9	13	-	ASSITPGRGYGYT
TRBJ2-2	TRBV2	12	TRBD2	ASNRGRGTGELF
TRBJ1-1	TRBV9	16	-	ASSPLLNWGPSNTEAF
TRBJ2-7	TRBV6-1	12	TRBD2	ASTSGSRTYEQY
-	TRBV10-3	10	TRBD1	AIGQGAGEQY
TRBJ2-7	TRBV5-6	10	-	ASSPGVAEQY
TRBJ2-1	TRBV27	10	-	ASSFRGHEQF
TRBJ1-1	TRBV30	10	TRBD1	AWRSTGPEAF
TRBJ2-3	TRBV5-1	11	-	ASSSQGTDTQY
TRBJ2-5	TRBV7-2	12	-	ASSLVSIRETQY
TRBJ2-1	TRBV11-2	12	-	ASSLMDRPNEQF
TRBJ1-5	TRBV10-3	12	-	AISLQGINQPQH
TRBJ1-3	TRBV6-1	15	TRBD1	ASSATRPGQGPGTIY